This TCR beta chain was retrieved from a study of neurological immune-mediated disorders. Germline V gene lookup returns CDR1 MNHNS and CDR2 SASEGT. The CDR3 is 16 residues long. V lost 4 bases and J lost 0, with 12 bases in between. Regarding the study as a whole: HTLV-1-associated myelopathy had the most TCR clonal expansion, and multiple sclerosis had the least, less than healthy controls.

This clonotype was counted many times. Its antigen is not identified. Every sequencing run generated over 170 million TCR-beta sequences from 15-18 subjects. A single record per CDR3 protein comes from TCRdb applying MiXCR to the 5' RACE reads. In the table there are roughly 46,000 distinct CDR3 sequences, less than 2% of which are singletons. This receptor was identified in a woman in her thirties or forties with multiple sclerosis. This chain joins TRBV6-1 and TRBJ1-4; D is uncertain. The sequenced sample was PBMCs. The CDR3 nucleotides read TGTGCCAGCAGTGCCACAACCGATGCAACTAATGAAAAACTGTTTTTT. Translation gives CASSATTDATNEKLFF.